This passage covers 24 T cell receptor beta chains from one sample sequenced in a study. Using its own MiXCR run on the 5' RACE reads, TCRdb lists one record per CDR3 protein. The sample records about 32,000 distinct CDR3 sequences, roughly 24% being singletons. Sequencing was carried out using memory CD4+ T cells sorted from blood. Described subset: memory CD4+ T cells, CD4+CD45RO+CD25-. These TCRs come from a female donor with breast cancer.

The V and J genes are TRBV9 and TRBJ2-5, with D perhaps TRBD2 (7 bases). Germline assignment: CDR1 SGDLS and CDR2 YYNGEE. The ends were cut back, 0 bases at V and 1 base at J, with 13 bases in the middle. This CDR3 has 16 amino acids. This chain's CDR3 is CASSVEGGRSQETQYF. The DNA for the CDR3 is TGTGCCAGCAGCGTAGAGGGGGGGAGGTCCCAAGAGACCCAGTACTTC.

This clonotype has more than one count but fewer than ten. CDR3 amino acids: CASSPQRQVNQPQHF. CDR3 nucleotide sequence: TGTGCCAGCAGTCCCCAGCGACAGGTCAATCAGCCCCAGCATTTT. This rearrangement joins TRBV27 to TRBJ1-5, with D possibly matching TRBD1 (6 bases). Germline V lookup: CDR1 MNHEY, CDR2 SMNVEV (reference sequence). The CDR3 totals 15 residues. Trimming shortened V by 5 bases and J by 3 bases, and 14 bases separated the two germline ends.

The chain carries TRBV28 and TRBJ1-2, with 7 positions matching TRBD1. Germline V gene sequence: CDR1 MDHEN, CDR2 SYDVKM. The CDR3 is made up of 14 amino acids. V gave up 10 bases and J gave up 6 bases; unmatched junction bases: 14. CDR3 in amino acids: CAIQPRGQGDGYTF. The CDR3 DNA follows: TGTGCCATCCAACCCCGCGGCCAGGGGGATGGCTACACCTTC.

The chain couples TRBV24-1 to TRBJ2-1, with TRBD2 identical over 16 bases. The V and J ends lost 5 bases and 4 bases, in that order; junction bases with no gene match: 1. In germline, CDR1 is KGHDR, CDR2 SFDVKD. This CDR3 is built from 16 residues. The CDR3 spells CATSGGLAGGYNEQFF. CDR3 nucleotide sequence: TGTGCCACCAGTGGGGGACTAGCGGGGGGGTACAATGAGCAGTTCTTC.

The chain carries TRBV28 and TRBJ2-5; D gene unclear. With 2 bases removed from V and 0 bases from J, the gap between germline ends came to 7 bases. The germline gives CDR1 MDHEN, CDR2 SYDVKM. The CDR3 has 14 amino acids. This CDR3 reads CASSLRANQETQYF. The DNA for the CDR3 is TGTGCCAGCAGTTTAAGAGCAAACCAAGAGACCCAGTACTTC.

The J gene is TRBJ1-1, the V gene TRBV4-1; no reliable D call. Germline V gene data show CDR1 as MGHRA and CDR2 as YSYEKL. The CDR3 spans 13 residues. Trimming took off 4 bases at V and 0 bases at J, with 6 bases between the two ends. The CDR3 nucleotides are TGCGCCAGCAGCCGCCACATGAACACTGAAGCTTTCTTT. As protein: CASSRHMNTEAFF.

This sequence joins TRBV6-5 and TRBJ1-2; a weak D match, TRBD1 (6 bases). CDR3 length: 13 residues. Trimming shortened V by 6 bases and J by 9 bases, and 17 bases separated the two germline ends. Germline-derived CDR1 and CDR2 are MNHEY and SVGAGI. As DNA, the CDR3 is TGTGCCAGCAGCCCGACAGGAAGGTTGCGCTACACCTTC. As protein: CASSPTGRLRYTF.

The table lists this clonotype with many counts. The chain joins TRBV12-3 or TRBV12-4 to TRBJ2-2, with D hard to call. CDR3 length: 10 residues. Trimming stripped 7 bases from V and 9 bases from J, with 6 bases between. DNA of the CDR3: TGTGCCAGCATAGGGAGGGAGCTGTTTTTT. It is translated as CASIGRELFF.

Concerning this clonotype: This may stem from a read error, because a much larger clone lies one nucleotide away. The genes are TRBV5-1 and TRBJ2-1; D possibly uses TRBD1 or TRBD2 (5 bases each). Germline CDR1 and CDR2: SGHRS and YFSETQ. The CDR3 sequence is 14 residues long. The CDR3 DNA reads TGCGCCAACAGCTTCACCGGGACCAGCAATGAGCAGTTCTTC. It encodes CANSFTGTSNEQFF.

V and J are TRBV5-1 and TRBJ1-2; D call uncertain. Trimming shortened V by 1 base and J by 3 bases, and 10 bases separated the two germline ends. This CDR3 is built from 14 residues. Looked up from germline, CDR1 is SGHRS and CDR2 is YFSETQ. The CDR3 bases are TGCGCCAGCAGCTTGACATCCAGACACTATGGCTACACCTTC. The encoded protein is CASSLTSRHYGYTF.

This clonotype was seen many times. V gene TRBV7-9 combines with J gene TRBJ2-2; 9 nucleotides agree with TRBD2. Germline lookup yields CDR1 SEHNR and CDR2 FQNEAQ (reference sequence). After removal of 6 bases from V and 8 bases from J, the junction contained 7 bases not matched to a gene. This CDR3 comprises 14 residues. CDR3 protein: CASRVTSGSGELFF. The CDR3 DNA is TGTGCCAGCAGAGTGACTAGCGGCTCTGGGGAGCTGTTTTTT.

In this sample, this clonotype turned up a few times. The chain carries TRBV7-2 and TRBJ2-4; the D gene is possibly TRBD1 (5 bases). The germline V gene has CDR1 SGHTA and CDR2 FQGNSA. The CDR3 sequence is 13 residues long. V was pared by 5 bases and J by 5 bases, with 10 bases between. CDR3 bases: TGTGCCAGCAGCATCCAGGGCCAAAACATTCAGTACTTC. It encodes CASSIQGQNIQYF.

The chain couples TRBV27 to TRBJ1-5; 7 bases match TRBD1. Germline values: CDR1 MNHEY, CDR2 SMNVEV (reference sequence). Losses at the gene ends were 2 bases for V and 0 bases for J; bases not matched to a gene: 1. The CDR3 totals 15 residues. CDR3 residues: CASSLGTDSNQPQHF. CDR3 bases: TGTGCCAGCAGTTTAGGGACAGATAGCAATCAGCCCCAGCATTTT.

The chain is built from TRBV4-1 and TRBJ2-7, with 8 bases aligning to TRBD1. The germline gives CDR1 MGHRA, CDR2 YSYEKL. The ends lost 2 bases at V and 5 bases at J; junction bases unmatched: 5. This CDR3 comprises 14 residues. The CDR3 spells CASSQRQGTHEQYF. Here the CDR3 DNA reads TGCGCCAGCAGCCAACGACAGGGGACCCACGAGCAGTACTTC.

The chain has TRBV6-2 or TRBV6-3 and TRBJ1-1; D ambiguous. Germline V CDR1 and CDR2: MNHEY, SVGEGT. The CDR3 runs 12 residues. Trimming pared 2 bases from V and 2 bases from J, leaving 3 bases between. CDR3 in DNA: TGTGCCAGCAGTTACGAAAACACTGAAGCTTTCTTT. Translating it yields CASSYENTEAFF.

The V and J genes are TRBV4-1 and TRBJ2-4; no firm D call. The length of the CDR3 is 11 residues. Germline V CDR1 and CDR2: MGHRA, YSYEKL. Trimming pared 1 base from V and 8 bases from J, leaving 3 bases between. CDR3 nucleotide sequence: TGCGCCAGCAGCCAAGGTTACATTCAGTACTTC. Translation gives CASSQGYIQYF.

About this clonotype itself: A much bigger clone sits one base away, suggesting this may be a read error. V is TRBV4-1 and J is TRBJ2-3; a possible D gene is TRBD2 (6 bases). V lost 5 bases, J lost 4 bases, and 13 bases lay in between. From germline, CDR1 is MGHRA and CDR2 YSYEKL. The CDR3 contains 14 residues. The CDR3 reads CASSASGVADTQYF. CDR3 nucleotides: TGCGCCAGCAGCGCGTCGGGGGTGGCAGATACGCAGTATTTT.

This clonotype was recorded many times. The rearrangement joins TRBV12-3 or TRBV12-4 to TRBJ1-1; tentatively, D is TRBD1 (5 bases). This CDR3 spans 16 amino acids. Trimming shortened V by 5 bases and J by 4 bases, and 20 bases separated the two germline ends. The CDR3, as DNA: TGTGCCAGCAGTCCAACGGGGCGGGACCGGGGCACTGAAGCTTTCTTT. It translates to CASSPTGRDRGTEAFF.

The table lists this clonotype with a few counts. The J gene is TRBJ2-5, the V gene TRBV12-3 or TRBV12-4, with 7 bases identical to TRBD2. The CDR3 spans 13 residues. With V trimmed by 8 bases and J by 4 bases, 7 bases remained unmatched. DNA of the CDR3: TGTGCCAGCGGGCCGGCGGGGGTAGAGACCCAGTACTTC. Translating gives CASGPAGVETQYF.

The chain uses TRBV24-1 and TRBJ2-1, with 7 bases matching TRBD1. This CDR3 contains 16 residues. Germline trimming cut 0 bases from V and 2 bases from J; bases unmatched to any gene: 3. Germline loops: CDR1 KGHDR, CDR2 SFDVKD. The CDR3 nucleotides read TGTGCCACCAGTGATTTGAAGGGGGCAACCTACAATGAGCAGTTCTTC. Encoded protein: CATSDLKGATYNEQFF.

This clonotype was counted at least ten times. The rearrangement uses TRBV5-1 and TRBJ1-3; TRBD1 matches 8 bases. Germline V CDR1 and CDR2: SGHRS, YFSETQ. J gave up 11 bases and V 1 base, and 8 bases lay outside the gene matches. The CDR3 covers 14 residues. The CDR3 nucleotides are TGCGCCAGCAGCTTGCGTGGACAGGGAAGGCCCATATATTTT. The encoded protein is CASSLRGQGRPIYF.

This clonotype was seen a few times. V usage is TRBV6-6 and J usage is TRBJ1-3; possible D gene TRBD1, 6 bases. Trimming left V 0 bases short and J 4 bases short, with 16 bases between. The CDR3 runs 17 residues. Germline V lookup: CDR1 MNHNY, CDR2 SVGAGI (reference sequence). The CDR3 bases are TGTGCCAGCAGTTACTCCACTCTTAACAGGGTCGGAAACACCATATATTTT. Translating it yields CASSYSTLNRVGNTIYF.

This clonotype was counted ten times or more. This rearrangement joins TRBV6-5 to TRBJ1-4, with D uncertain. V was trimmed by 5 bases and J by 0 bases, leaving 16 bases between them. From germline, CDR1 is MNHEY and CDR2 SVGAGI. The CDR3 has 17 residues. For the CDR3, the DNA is TGTGCCAGCAGTCCTGGCCCGCCGGATGCAACTAATGAAAAACTGTTTTTT. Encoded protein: CASSPGPPDATNEKLFF.

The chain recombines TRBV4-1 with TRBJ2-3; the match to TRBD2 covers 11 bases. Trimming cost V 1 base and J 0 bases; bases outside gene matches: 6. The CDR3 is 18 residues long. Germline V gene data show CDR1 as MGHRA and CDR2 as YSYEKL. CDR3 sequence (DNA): TGCGCCAGCAGCCAAGTGATAGCGGGGGGGCAAAGCACAGATACGCAGTATTTT. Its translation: CASSQVIAGGQSTDTQYF.